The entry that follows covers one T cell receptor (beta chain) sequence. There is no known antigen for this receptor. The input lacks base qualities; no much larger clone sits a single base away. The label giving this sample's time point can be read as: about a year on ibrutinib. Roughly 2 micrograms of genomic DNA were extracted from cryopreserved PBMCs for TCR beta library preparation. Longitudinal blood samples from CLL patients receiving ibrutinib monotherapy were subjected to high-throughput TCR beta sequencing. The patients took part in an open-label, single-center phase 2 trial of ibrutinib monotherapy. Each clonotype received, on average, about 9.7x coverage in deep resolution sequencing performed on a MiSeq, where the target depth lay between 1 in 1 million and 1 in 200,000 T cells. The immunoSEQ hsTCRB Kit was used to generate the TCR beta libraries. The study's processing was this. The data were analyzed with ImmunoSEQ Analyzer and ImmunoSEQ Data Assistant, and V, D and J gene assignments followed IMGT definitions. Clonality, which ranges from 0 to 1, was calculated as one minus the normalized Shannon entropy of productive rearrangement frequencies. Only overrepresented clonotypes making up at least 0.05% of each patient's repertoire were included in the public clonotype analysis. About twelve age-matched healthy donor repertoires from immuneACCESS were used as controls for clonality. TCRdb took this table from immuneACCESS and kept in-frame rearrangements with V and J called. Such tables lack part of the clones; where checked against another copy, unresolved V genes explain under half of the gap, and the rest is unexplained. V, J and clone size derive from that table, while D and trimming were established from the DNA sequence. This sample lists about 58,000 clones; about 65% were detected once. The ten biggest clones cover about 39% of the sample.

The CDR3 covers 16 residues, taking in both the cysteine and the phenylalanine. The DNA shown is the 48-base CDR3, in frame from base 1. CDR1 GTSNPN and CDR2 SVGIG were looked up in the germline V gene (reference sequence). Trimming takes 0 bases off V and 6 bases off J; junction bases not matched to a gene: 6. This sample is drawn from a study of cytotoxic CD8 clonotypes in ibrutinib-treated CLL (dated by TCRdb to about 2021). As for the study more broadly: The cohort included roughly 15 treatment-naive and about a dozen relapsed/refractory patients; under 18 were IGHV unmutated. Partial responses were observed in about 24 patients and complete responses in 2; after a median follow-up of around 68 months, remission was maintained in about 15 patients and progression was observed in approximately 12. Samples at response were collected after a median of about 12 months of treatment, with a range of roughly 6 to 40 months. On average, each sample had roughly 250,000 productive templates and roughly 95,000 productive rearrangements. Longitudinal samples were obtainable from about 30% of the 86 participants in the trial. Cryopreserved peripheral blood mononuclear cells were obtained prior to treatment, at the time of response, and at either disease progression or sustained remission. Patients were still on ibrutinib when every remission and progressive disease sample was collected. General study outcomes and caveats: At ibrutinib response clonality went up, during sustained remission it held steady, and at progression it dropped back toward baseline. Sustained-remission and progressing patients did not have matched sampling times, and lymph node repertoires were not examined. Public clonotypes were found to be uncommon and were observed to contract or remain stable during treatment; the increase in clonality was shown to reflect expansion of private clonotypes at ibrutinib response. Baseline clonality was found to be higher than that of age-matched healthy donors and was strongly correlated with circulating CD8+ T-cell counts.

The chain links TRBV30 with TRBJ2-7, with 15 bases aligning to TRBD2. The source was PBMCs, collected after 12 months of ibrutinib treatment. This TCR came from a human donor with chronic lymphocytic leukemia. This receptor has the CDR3 CAWSVGLAGGPIEQYF. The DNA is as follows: TGTGCCTGGAGTGTCGGACTAGCGGGAGGGCCTATCGAGCAGTACTTC. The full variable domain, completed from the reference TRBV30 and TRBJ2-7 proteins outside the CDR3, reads SQTIHQWPATLVQPVGSPLSLECTVEGTSNPNLYWYRQAAGRGLQLLFYSVGIGQISSEVPQNLSASRPQDRQFILSSKKLLLSDSGFYLCAWSVGLAGGPIEQYFGPGTRLTVT.